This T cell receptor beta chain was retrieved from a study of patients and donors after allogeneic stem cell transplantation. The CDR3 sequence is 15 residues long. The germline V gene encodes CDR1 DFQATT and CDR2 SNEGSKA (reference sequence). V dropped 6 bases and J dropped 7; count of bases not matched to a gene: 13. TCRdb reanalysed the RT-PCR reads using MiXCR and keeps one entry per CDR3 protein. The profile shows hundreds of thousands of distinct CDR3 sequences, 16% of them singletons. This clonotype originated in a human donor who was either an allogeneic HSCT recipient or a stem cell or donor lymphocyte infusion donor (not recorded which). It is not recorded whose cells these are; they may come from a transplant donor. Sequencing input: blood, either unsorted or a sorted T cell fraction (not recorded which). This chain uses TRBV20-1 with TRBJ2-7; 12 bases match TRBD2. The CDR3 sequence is CSATVPGLAGWEQYF. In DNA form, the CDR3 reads TGCAGTGCCACCGTTCCGGGACTAGCGGGCTGGGAGCAGTACTTC.